The 7 T cell receptor beta chains below come from one sample, sequenced in a study of T cell repertoires in cytomegalovirus infection. TCRdb itself ran the reads through MiXCR, one entry per CDR3 protein. Of some 920,000 distinct CDR3 sequences in the sample, roughly 31% were seen once. These receptors have no known antigen. Source: cultured CD8+ T cells from PBMCs, taken from culture after CMV antigen stimulation. Receptors were obtained from a human donor in good health (CMV status not recorded). Some clones in this sample may be carry-over from other donors' samples.

The chain couples TRBV6-2 or TRBV6-3 to TRBJ1-1, with D uncertain. The CDR3 loop spans 16 amino acids. V was shortened by 0 bases and J by 1 base, with 12 bases between the two germline ends. The germline gives CDR1 MNHEY, CDR2 SVGEGT. Here the CDR3 DNA reads TGTGCCAGCAGTTACTCCGGAGTGATCTGGAACACTGAAGCTTTCTTT. It yields the protein CASSYSGVIWNTEAFF.

This chain uses TRBV6-8 with TRBJ2-3; 13 bases are a match to TRBD2. The CDR3 spans 19 residues. In germline, CDR1 is MNHGY, CDR2 SAAAGT. With 1 base clipped from V and 4 bases from J, the junction kept 11 bases outside the gene matches. The CDR3 spells CASSYYSIGLAGAADTQYF. The CDR3 DNA reads TGTGCCAGCAGTTACTACTCAATAGGACTAGCGGGGGCGGCAGATACGCAGTATTTT.

This clonotype was seen a handful of times. V usage is TRBV12-3 or TRBV12-4 and J usage is TRBJ1-6; D gene unclear. The CDR3 contains 12 residues. V gave up 6 bases and J gave up 7 bases, with 7 bases separating them. The chain's CDR3 is CASSPRNSPLHF. The CDR3 nucleotides are TGTGCCAGCAGCCCGAGGAATTCACCCCTCCACTTT.

This chain uses TRBV9 with TRBJ2-5; 8 bases map to TRBD1. Trimming cost V 0 bases and J 4 bases; bases outside gene matches: 5. Germline CDR1 SGDLS, CDR2 YYNGEE. This CDR3 is 15 amino acids long. The CDR3 here is CASSVESQGAETQYF. The CDR3 DNA sequence: TGTGCCAGCAGCGTAGAAAGTCAGGGGGCAGAGACCCAGTACTTC.

In regard to this clonotype: A much larger clonotype is one base distant, so this may be a read error. Written as DNA, the CDR3 is TGTGCCAACAGTCCCGACAGTTCTGGGGCCAACGTCCTGACTTTC. The encoded protein is CANSPDSSGANVLTF. This rearrangement joins TRBV7-3 to TRBJ2-6, with D possibly TRBD1 on 5 matching bases. CDR1 and CDR2 from the germline V gene are SGHTA and FQGTGA. The CDR3 is 15 residues long. V was clipped by 10 bases and J by 1 base, with 14 bases between them.

This clonotype was seen more than once but under ten times. This chain joins TRBV12-3 or TRBV12-4 and TRBJ1-2, with D possibly TRBD1 on 6 matching bases. The CDR3 is made up of 16 amino acids. The V end lost 5 bases, the J end lost 5 bases, and 21 bases lay between the germline ends. The CDR3: CASSRSRGGQYYGYTF. The CDR3 DNA sequence: TGTGCCAGCAGTCGGTCAAGGGGGGGCCAGTATTATGGCTACACCTTC.

A few counts support this clonotype. J is TRBJ2-7 and V is TRBV7-4, with 8 bases lining up with TRBD2. With 11 bases clipped from V and 2 bases from J, the junction kept 2 bases outside the gene matches. Germline CDR1 and CDR2: SGHVT and SQSDAQ. The length of the CDR3 is 11 residues. As DNA, the CDR3 is TGTGCCTCGGGGGGGCCCTACGAGCAGTACTTC. The encoded protein is CASGGPYEQYF.